This section outlines one TCR beta chain sequence together with its context. The data are from a study of cytomegalovirus exposure and HLA in healthy donors. The PCR employed 60 Vbeta primers together with 13 Jbeta primers. Profiled with immunoSEQ multiplex PCR; TCRdb holds only in-frame clones, not every one. This table has some 150,000 clones, roughly 78% appearing once. This CDR3 is built from 17 residues. Germline assignment: CDR1 SGHRS and CDR2 YFSETQ. Trimming removed 4 bases from V and 2 bases from J; junction bases left unmatched: 11. The sample comprised PBMCs. The receptor was isolated from a man aged 50-60 years in good health and CMV-seropositive. The chain carries TRBV5-1 and TRBJ2-3; 9 bases are shared with TRBD2. The CDR3 here is CASSPLWTSDPTDTQYF. The DNA of the CDR3 is TGCGCCAGCAGCCCTTTATGGACTAGCGACCCCACAGATACGCAGTATTTT.